This is a list of T cell receptor beta chains from one sample in a study of blood T cell repertoires in COVID-19. Using immunoSEQ multiplex PCR, the repertoire was profiled, and TCRdb retains in-frame clones only, with some absent. Here the sample spans some 220,000 clones, around 80% being singletons. What was sequenced was peripheral blood. The receptors were sampled from a human donor in a cohort sampled during active COVID-19. CDR3s include the opening cysteine and the closing phenylalanine or tryptophan. Fields, in order: CDR3 protein, CDR3 DNA, J gene, V gene, D gene, clone size. D genes are given only for firm matches. Clone size, where shown, is once, few, many, or a class for clones that have expanded.

CDR3 protein: CASLRANNEKLFF
CDR3 DNA: TGTGCCAGCCTCCGAGCGAATAATGAAAAACTGTTTTTT
J gene: TRBJ1-4
V gene: TRBV2
D gene: NA
clone size: NA

CDR3 protein: CASSLRVDFTDTQYF
CDR3 DNA: TGTGCCAGCAGTTTACGCGTTGACTTCACAGATACGCAGTATTTT
J gene: TRBJ2-3
V gene: TRBV27
D gene: NA
clone size: NA

CDR3 protein: CASSPGASGGANVLTF
CDR3 DNA: TGTGCCAGCAGCCCGGGAGCTTCGGGAGGGGCCAACGTCCTGACTTTC
J gene: TRBJ2-6
V gene: TRBV13
D gene: NA
clone size: NA

CDR3 protein: CASSARTGLAGNTIYF
CDR3 DNA: TGTGCCAGCAGCGCCAGGACAGGGTTGGCTGGAAACACCATATATTTT
J gene: TRBJ1-3
V gene: TRBV9
D gene: TRBD1
clone size: NA

CDR3 protein: CASSGRTNTEAFF
CDR3 DNA: TGTGCCAGCAGCGGGCGTACGAACACTGAAGCTTTCTTT
J gene: TRBJ1-1
V gene: TRBV7-2
D gene: NA
clone size: NA

CDR3 protein: CASSLDPGQPQHF
CDR3 DNA: TGTGCCAGCAGCTTGGATCCGGGACAGCCCCAGCATTTT
J gene: TRBJ1-5
V gene: TRBV7-2
D gene: NA
clone size: few

CDR3 protein: CASSIYQGALNQPQHF
CDR3 DNA: TGTGCCAGTAGTATCTATCAGGGGGCACTAAATCAGCCCCAGCATTTT
J gene: TRBJ1-5
V gene: TRBV19
D gene: TRBD1
clone size: NA

CDR3 protein: CASNTGSGENEQFF
CDR3 DNA: TGTGCCAGCAATACGGGTAGCGGAGAGAATGAGCAGTTCTTC
J gene: TRBJ2-1
V gene: TRBV27
D gene: NA
clone size: once

CDR3 protein: CASSSWVGGSRGDTQYF
CDR3 DNA: TGTGCCAGCAGCTCTTGGGTGGGAGGATCCCGCGGAGATACGCAGTATTTT
J gene: TRBJ2-3
V gene: TRBV9
D gene: NA
clone size: NA

CDR3 protein: CASSPRTESSYNEQFF
CDR3 DNA: TGCGCCAGCAGCCCAAGGACTGAAAGCTCCTACAATGAGCAGTTCTTC
J gene: TRBJ2-1
V gene: TRBV5-1
D gene: NA
clone size: NA

CDR3 protein: CASSERVAGGGRNEQFF
CDR3 DNA: TGTGCCAGCAGTGAAAGGGTGGCGGGAGGGGGGCGCAATGAGCAGTTCTTC
J gene: TRBJ2-1
V gene: TRBV2
D gene: TRBD2
clone size: NA

CDR3 protein: CASSLAAGGGGYTF
CDR3 DNA: TGTGCCAGCAGCTTGGCAGCCGGGGGAGGTGGCTACACCTTC
J gene: TRBJ1-2
V gene: TRBV5-4
D gene: NA
clone size: few

CDR3 protein: CASSAKGQDNTGELFF
CDR3 DNA: TGTGCCAGCAGTGCCAAGGGACAGGATAACACCGGGGAGCTGTTTTTT
J gene: TRBJ2-2
V gene: TRBV6-1
D gene: TRBD1
clone size: once

CDR3 protein: CASSPERISYNEQFF
CDR3 DNA: TGTGCTAGCAGTCCCGAGCGGATCTCCTACAATGAGCAGTTCTTC
J gene: TRBJ2-1
V gene: TRBV7-7
D gene: NA
clone size: NA

CDR3 protein: CASSLAGGGYEQYF
CDR3 DNA: TGTGCCAGCAGCCTGGCGGGGGGTGGCTACGAGCAGTACTTC
J gene: TRBJ2-7
V gene: TRBV5-4
D gene: TRBD2
clone size: NA

CDR3 protein: CASSVREDTEAFF
CDR3 DNA: TGTGCCAGTAGTGTCAGGGAGGACACTGAAGCTTTCTTT
J gene: TRBJ1-1
V gene: TRBV19
D gene: NA
clone size: NA

CDR3 protein: CASSLEGTGIYGYTF
CDR3 DNA: TGTGCCAGCAGCTTGGAGGGGACAGGGATATATGGCTACACCTTC
J gene: TRBJ1-2
V gene: TRBV5-5
D gene: TRBD1
clone size: once

CDR3 protein: CAWSHLDRGRTDTQYF
CDR3 DNA: TGTGCCTGGAGCCATTTGGACAGGGGAAGGACAGATACGCAGTATTTT
J gene: TRBJ2-3
V gene: TRBV30
D gene: TRBD1
clone size: NA

CDR3 protein: CASSLAAGGSPGELFF
CDR3 DNA: TGTGCCAGCAGCTTAGCGGCGGGAGGATCCCCCGGGGAGCTGTTTTTT
J gene: TRBJ2-2
V gene: TRBV7-9
D gene: TRBD2
clone size: NA

CDR3 protein: CASTGTGNLIANQPQHF
CDR3 DNA: TGTGCCAGCACCGGGACAGGTAACTTAATAGCAAATCAGCCCCAGCATTTT
J gene: TRBJ1-5
V gene: TRBV5-4
D gene: TRBD1
clone size: few

CDR3 protein: CASSRGSTNYGYTF
CDR3 DNA: TGCGCCAGCAGCCGCGGGTCGACCAACTATGGCTACACCTTC
J gene: TRBJ1-2
V gene: TRBV5-1
D gene: NA
clone size: NA

CDR3 protein: CASSPLKREVNNEQFF
CDR3 DNA: TGTGCCAGCAGTCCTCTCAAGCGGGAGGTTAACAATGAGCAGTTCTTC
J gene: TRBJ2-1
V gene: TRBV28
D gene: TRBD2
clone size: NA

CDR3 protein: CASRRPAGDGELFF
CDR3 DNA: TGCGCCAGCCGTCGGCCTGCGGGGGATGGGGAGCTGTTTTTT
J gene: TRBJ2-2
V gene: TRBV5-1
D gene: TRBD2
clone size: NA

CDR3 protein: CASSPRTGKSSYEQYF
CDR3 DNA: TGTGCCAGCAGCCCCAGGACAGGGAAAAGCTCCTACGAGCAGTACTTC
J gene: TRBJ2-7
V gene: TRBV14
D gene: TRBD1
clone size: NA

CDR3 protein: CASSQGTEGQAKYEQYF
CDR3 DNA: TGTGCCAGCAGCCAAGGTACCGAGGGACAGGCGAAATACGAGCAGTACTTC
J gene: TRBJ2-7
V gene: TRBV3-1/TRBV3-2
D gene: TRBD1
clone size: once

CDR3 protein: CATHKTLGAGGGLDTEAFF
CDR3 DNA: TGTGCCACCCACAAAACCTTAGGGGCCGGGGGAGGATTGGACACTGAAGCTTTCTTT
J gene: TRBJ1-1
V gene: TRBV27
D gene: NA
clone size: NA

CDR3 protein: CSAADSYEQYF
CDR3 DNA: TGCAGTGCAGCCGACTCGTACGAGCAGTACTTC
J gene: TRBJ2-7
V gene: TRBV20-1
D gene: NA
clone size: few

CDR3 protein: CASSLAGGNQPQHF
CDR3 DNA: TGTGCCAGCAGTCTTGCGGGAGGCAATCAGCCCCAGCATTTT
J gene: TRBJ1-5
V gene: TRBV28
D gene: NA
clone size: NA

CDR3 protein: CASSTSATNEKLFF
CDR3 DNA: TGTGCCAGCAGTACCAGTGCAACTAATGAAAAACTGTTTTTT
J gene: TRBJ1-4
V gene: TRBV6-5
D gene: NA
clone size: NA

CDR3 protein: CASSLEGTGGETQYF
CDR3 DNA: TGCGCCAGCAGCTTGGAGGGGACAGGTGGGGAGACCCAGTACTTC
J gene: TRBJ2-5
V gene: TRBV5-1
D gene: TRBD1
clone size: NA

CDR3 protein: CATSDFRLDRLAGVQETQYF
CDR3 DNA: TGTGCCACCAGTGATTTTAGGCTTGATCGCCTGGCAGGGGTCCAAGAGACCCAGTACTTC
J gene: TRBJ2-5
V gene: TRBV24-1
D gene: NA
clone size: NA

CDR3 protein: CASRRDRGTEQYF
CDR3 DNA: TGTGCCAGCAGGCGGGACAGGGGGACTGAGCAGTACTTC
J gene: TRBJ2-7
V gene: TRBV27
D gene: TRBD1
clone size: NA

CDR3 protein: CASSPSGTGELFF
CDR3 DNA: TGTGCCAGCAGCCCGTCGGGGACCGGGGAGCTGTTTTTT
J gene: TRBJ2-2
V gene: TRBV7-3
D gene: NA
clone size: NA

CDR3 protein: CASSQSIYEQYF
CDR3 DNA: TGTGCCAGCAGCCAGTCCATCTACGAGCAGTACTTC
J gene: TRBJ2-7
V gene: TRBV3-1/TRBV3-2
D gene: NA
clone size: NA

CDR3 protein: CASSATQGYYTF
CDR3 DNA: TGTGCCAGCAGTGCGACACAGGGATACTACACCTTC
J gene: TRBJ1-2
V gene: TRBV6-2/TRBV6-3
D gene: NA
clone size: many

CDR3 protein: CASSAGIGEKLFF
CDR3 DNA: TGTGCCAGCAGTGCGGGGATTGGTGAAAAACTGTTTTTT
J gene: TRBJ1-4
V gene: TRBV28
D gene: NA
clone size: NA

CDR3 protein: CASSLGGLTYEQYF
CDR3 DNA: TGTGCCAGCAGCTTAGGCGGGCTTACCTACGAGCAGTACTTC
J gene: TRBJ2-7
V gene: TRBV7-2
D gene: NA
clone size: NA

CDR3 protein: CAWSGEPGNTIYF
CDR3 DNA: TGTGCCTGGAGTGGCGAACCTGGAAACACCATATATTTT
J gene: TRBJ1-3
V gene: TRBV30
D gene: NA
clone size: NA

CDR3 protein: CSVEVSGGSYNEQFF
CDR3 DNA: TGCAGCGTTGAAGTGAGTGGGGGGTCCTACAATGAGCAGTTCTTC
J gene: TRBJ2-1
V gene: TRBV29-1
D gene: NA
clone size: once

CDR3 protein: CASSLISGRGGREQYF
CDR3 DNA: TGCGCCAGCAGCTTGATTTCGGGTCGTGGAGGGCGCGAGCAGTACTTC
J gene: TRBJ2-7
V gene: TRBV5-1
D gene: NA
clone size: NA

CDR3 protein: CASSLGGLYEQYF
CDR3 DNA: TGTGCCAGCAGCTTAGGGGGCCTCTACGAGCAGTACTTC
J gene: TRBJ2-7
V gene: TRBV11-2
D gene: NA
clone size: NA

CDR3 protein: CASSSFPGQDAHGNTIYF
CDR3 DNA: TGTGCCAGCAGCTCATTTCCGGGACAGGATGCGCATGGAAACACCATATATTTT
J gene: TRBJ1-3
V gene: TRBV7-9
D gene: TRBD1
clone size: NA

CDR3 protein: CAISEEGADTEAFF
CDR3 DNA: TGTGCCATCAGTGAAGAGGGGGCGGACACTGAAGCTTTCTTT
J gene: TRBJ1-1
V gene: TRBV10-3
D gene: TRBD1
clone size: NA

CDR3 protein: CASSLVASGSYNEQFF
CDR3 DNA: TGTGCCAGCAGCTTAGTAGCTAGCGGGAGCTACAATGAGCAGTTCTTC
J gene: TRBJ2-1
V gene: TRBV7-9
D gene: TRBD2
clone size: NA

CDR3 protein: CASTSFGENYGYTF
CDR3 DNA: TGTGCCAGCACCTCCTTCGGGGAAAACTATGGCTACACCTTC
J gene: TRBJ1-2
V gene: TRBV7-9
D gene: NA
clone size: NA

CDR3 protein: CASSWPGQGKETQYF
CDR3 DNA: TGTGCCAGCAGCTGGCCGGGACAGGGGAAAGAGACCCAGTACTTC
J gene: TRBJ2-5
V gene: TRBV5-4
D gene: TRBD1
clone size: few

CDR3 protein: CASSLRDRGPNTGELFF
CDR3 DNA: TGCGCCAGCAGCCTCCGGGACAGGGGCCCTAACACCGGGGAGCTGTTTTTT
J gene: TRBJ2-2
V gene: TRBV5-1
D gene: TRBD1
clone size: NA

CDR3 protein: CASGSASEYEQYF
CDR3 DNA: TGTGCCAGCGGATCTGCGAGCGAGTACGAGCAGTACTTC
J gene: TRBJ2-7
V gene: TRBV25-1
D gene: NA
clone size: NA

CDR3 protein: CASTSLGQIQETQYF
CDR3 DNA: TGTGCCAGCACCTCCTTGGGACAAATACAAGAGACCCAGTACTTC
J gene: TRBJ2-5
V gene: TRBV27
D gene: NA
clone size: NA

CDR3 protein: CSAQTGYEQYF
CDR3 DNA: TGCAGTGCTCAAACTGGCTACGAGCAGTACTTC
J gene: TRBJ2-7
V gene: TRBV20-1
D gene: NA
clone size: NA

CDR3 protein: CASNQGGTGANVLTF
CDR3 DNA: TGTGCCAGCAACCAGGGGGGAACCGGGGCCAACGTCCTGACTTTC
J gene: TRBJ2-6
V gene: TRBV6-6
D gene: NA
clone size: NA

CDR3 protein: CSVDRGYTGELFF
CDR3 DNA: TGCAGCGTGGACAGGGGGTACACCGGGGAGCTGTTTTTT
J gene: TRBJ2-2
V gene: TRBV29-1
D gene: TRBD1
clone size: NA

CDR3 protein: CASAKRGEGTEAFF
CDR3 DNA: TGTGCCAGCGCAAAACGGGGGGAGGGCACTGAAGCTTTCTTT
J gene: TRBJ1-1
V gene: TRBV21-1
D gene: NA
clone size: NA

CDR3 protein: CASSSYRVAGNTIYF
CDR3 DNA: TGTGCCAGCAGTTCCTACAGGGTTGCTGGAAACACCATATATTTT
J gene: TRBJ1-3
V gene: TRBV28
D gene: NA
clone size: NA

CDR3 protein: CASSVVSRTEAFF
CDR3 DNA: TGTGCCAGTAGTGTAGTCTCCCGGACTGAAGCTTTCTTT
J gene: TRBJ1-1
V gene: TRBV19
D gene: NA
clone size: NA